The clone carrying this T cell receptor beta chain has a count of ten or more. The data stem from a study of T cells after yellow fever vaccination. As for the study in general: SMART-Seq v4 Ultra Low Input served to prepare low-cell-number fractions.

J gave up 4 bases and V 1 base, and 2 bases lay outside the gene matches. The germline CDR1 and CDR2 sequences are LGHNA and YNFKEQ. The CDR3 totals 15 residues. One entry per CDR3 protein results from TCRdb running MiXCR on the 5' RACE reads. The sample yields some 390,000 distinct CDR3 sequences, approximately 19% seen once. The input for sequencing was PBMCs, taken before the yellow fever booster vaccination. The gene calls are TRBV4-2 and TRBJ2-3, with 10 bases identical to TRBD2. The TCR sequence derives from a man aged 18-30 years who received the YFV17D yellow fever vaccine. Written as DNA, the CDR3 is TGTGCCAGCAGCCAAGGGAGCGGGGGGGCAGATACGCAGTATTTT. It translates to CASSQGSGGADTQYF.